These 20 T cell receptor beta chains were all obtained from the same sample, sequenced in a study of blood T cell repertoires in COVID-19. The protocol was immunoSEQ multiplex PCR, while the TCRdb copy is restricted to in-frame clones and leaves out a portion. The sample lists tens of thousands of clones, roughly 88% occurring once. Material: peripheral blood. Receptors originate from a woman of 80 years or more with acute or convalescent COVID-19.

The CDR3 spells CASSKRTGHNSPLHF. In DNA form, the CDR3 reads TGTGCCAGTAGTAAGCGGACAGGGCATAATTCACCCCTCCACTTT. The gene calls are TRBV19 and TRBJ1-6, with 8 bases lining up with TRBD1. The J segment lost 5 bases and the V segment lost 4 bases, leaving 4 bases of the junction unmatched. The germline CDR1 and CDR2 sequences are LNHDA and SQIVND (reference sequence). The CDR3 runs 15 residues.

The chain recombines TRBV5-1 with TRBJ2-3; 8 nucleotides match TRBD2. This CDR3 has 14 amino acids. Germline values: CDR1 SGHRS, CDR2 YFSETQ. Germline trimming cut 6 bases from V and 4 bases from J; bases unmatched to any gene: 7. The CDR3 here is CASIRERGSDTQYF. CDR3 in DNA: TGCGCCAGCATCCGGGAGCGGGGGTCAGATACGCAGTATTTT.

The chain combines TRBV21-1 with TRBJ1-1; TRBD1, the table's D call, lacks a check against the DNA. TRBV21-1 is shown as a pseudogene. CDR3 length equals 16 residues. The CDR3 DNA reads as TGTGCCAGCAGGACACCGAAGGGACAGTTTTCGACTGAAGCTTTCTTT. Translation gives CASRTPKGQFSTEAFF.

The sample holds one count of this clone. V is TRBV10-3 and J is TRBJ1-1, with D hard to call. The CDR3 is 13 amino acids. Trimming pared 10 bases from V and 3 bases from J, leaving 15 bases between. The germline V gene encodes CDR1 ENHRY and CDR2 SYGVKD. The CDR3 is CASRKVGDTEAFF. The DNA of the CDR3 is TGTGCCAGCAGAAAGGTCGGGGACACTGAAGCTTTCTTT.

CDR3 residues: CASSESGDQPQHF. CDR3 nucleotide sequence: TGCGCCAGCAGTGAGTCGGGAGATCAGCCCCAGCATTTT. The gene calls are TRBV10-2 and TRBJ1-5; no firm D call. The CDR3 has 13 residues. The V and J ends lost 0 bases and 5 bases respectively, with 5 bases between them. The germline gives CDR1 WSHSY, CDR2 SAAADI.

The rearrangement uses TRBV30 and TRBJ1-2; 7 nucleotides line up with TRBD1. Germline CDR1 GTSNPN, CDR2 SVGIG (reference sequence). The CDR3 is 13 amino acids. The junction had 8 bases not matched to a gene; V was cut back by 2 bases and J by 8 bases. CDR3 nucleotide sequence: TGTGCCTGGAGTCGACAGGGTCTCGGGGGCTACACCTTC. As protein: CAWSRQGLGGYTF.

The V and J genes are TRBV5-4 and TRBJ2-5, with no clear D. Trimming stripped 0 bases from V and 5 bases from J, with 14 bases between. Looked up from germline, CDR1 is SGHNT and CDR2 is YYREEE (reference sequence). CDR3 size: 15 residues. This CDR3 reads CASSLGGAAAETQYF. CDR3 bases: TGTGCCAGCAGCTTGGGCGGCGCCGCGGCGGAGACCCAGTACTTC.

The CDR3 DNA is TGCGCCAGCGACCAAAGCGGGAGGGCCGGGGATGAGCAGTTCTTC. It is translated as CASDQSGRAGDEQFF. The J gene is TRBJ2-1, the V gene TRBV5-1; 10 positions match TRBD2. The germline V gene has CDR1 SGHRS and CDR2 YFSETQ. After removal of 7 bases from V and 8 bases from J, the junction contained 12 bases not matched to a gene. The CDR3 totals 15 residues.

The chain carries TRBV7-9 and TRBJ2-4; possibly TRBD1 for D (5 bases). Trimming shortened V by 2 bases and J by 7 bases, and 6 bases separated the two germline ends. This CDR3 contains 12 residues. Germline V gives CDR1 SEHNR, CDR2 FQNEAQ (reference sequence). Here the CDR3 reads CASSLRGNIQYF. For the CDR3, the DNA is TGTGCCAGCAGCTTAAGGGGCAACATTCAGTACTTC.

The chain recombines TRBV5-1 with TRBJ2-3, with TRBD1 as a possible D gene (5 bases). Deletions cut 2 bases from V and 0 bases from J, with 10 bases between. Per the germline V gene, CDR1 is SGHRS and CDR2 is YFSETQ. There are 15 residues in the CDR3. The CDR3 sequence: CASSLSGISTDTQYF. The CDR3 DNA reads as TGCGCCAGCAGCTTATCAGGGATTAGCACAGATACGCAGTATTTT.

This rearrangement joins TRBV28 to TRBJ2-7, with 7 nucleotides matching TRBD2. The CDR3 spans 14 residues. Germline V gene data show CDR1 as MDHEN and CDR2 as SYDVKM. Losses at the gene ends were 5 bases for V and 4 bases for J; bases not matched to a gene: 8. In nucleotides, the CDR3 is TGTGCCAGCAGTGCCGCGGGGGATGGGTACGAGCAGTACTTC. Amino acids: CASSAAGDGYEQYF.

This clone was recorded a few times. V is TRBV11-2 and J is TRBJ1-1, with 10 bases lining up with TRBD1. The CDR3 loop spans 15 amino acids. Germline V lookup: CDR1 SGHAT, CDR2 FQNNGV. The V gene end was trimmed by 4 bases and the J gene end by 4 bases; junction bases not matched to a gene: 6. This CDR3 is CASSYGTGEGTEAFF. CDR3 bases: TGTGCCAGCAGCTACGGGACAGGGGAGGGCACTGAAGCTTTCTTT.

The chain employs TRBV7-3 and TRBJ2-1; TRBD2 aligns across 10 bases. Per the germline V gene, CDR1 is SGHTA and CDR2 is FQGTGA. Unmatched junction bases numbered 8, after V lost 5 bases and J lost 10 bases. The CDR3 spans 14 residues. CDR3 sequence reads: CASSQLAGNVEQFF. The DNA of the CDR3 is TGTGCCAGCAGCCAACTAGCGGGGAACGTCGAGCAGTTCTTC.

The J gene is TRBJ2-7, the V gene TRBV18; 10 bases match TRBD1. The CDR3 loop spans 16 amino acids. The V gene's germline CDR1 is KGHSH and CDR2 LQKENI. J lost 0 bases, V lost 3 bases, and 5 bases had no gene match. Here the CDR3 DNA reads TGTGCCAGCTCACCTCCGGGACAGGGGATCTCCTACGAGCAGTACTTC. Its protein product is CASSPPGQGISYEQYF. The full variable domain, in which reference TRBV18 and TRBJ2-7 provide the parts outside the CDR3, is NAGVMQNPRHLVRRRGQEARLRCSPMKGHSHVYWYRQLPEEGLKFMVYLQKENIIDESGMPKERFSAEFPKEGPSILRIQQVVRGDSAAYFCASSPPGQGISYEQYFGPGTRLTVT.

The chain has TRBV2 and TRBJ2-6; D call uncertain. The germline V gene has CDR1 SNHLY and CDR2 FYNNEI. V gave up 5 bases and J gave up 0 bases, with 8 bases separating them. The CDR3 has 15 amino acids. The CDR3 sequence: CASSTTPSGANVLTF. The CDR3, as DNA: TGTGCCAGCAGTACCACACCCTCTGGGGCCAACGTCCTGACTTTC.

The chain has TRBV19 and TRBJ2-7; TRBD1 agrees at 8 bases. The CDR3 is 12 residues long. The germline V gene encodes CDR1 LNHDA and CDR2 SQIVND (reference sequence). Trimming cost V 5 bases and J 5 bases; bases outside gene matches: 2. The CDR3 region is CASSGQGDEQYF. CDR3 in DNA: TGTGCCAGTAGTGGACAGGGCGACGAGCAGTACTTC.

The chain combines TRBV5-4 with TRBJ1-4; 7 bases align to TRBD1. CDR1 and CDR2 (germline): SGHNT, YYREEE (reference sequence). Trimming cost V 0 bases and J 3 bases; bases outside gene matches: 2. The CDR3 is made up of 15 amino acids. CDR3 nucleotide sequence: TGTGCCAGCAGCTTGGAGGGGGCGGCTAATGAAAAACTGTTTTTT. It is translated as CASSLEGAANEKLFF.

The genes are TRBV7-3 and TRBJ2-2, with a weak D call TRBD2 (6 bases). V gave up 5 bases and J gave up 0 bases, with 10 bases separating them. From germline, CDR1 is SGHTA and CDR2 FQGTGA. The CDR3 length is 15 residues. The CDR3 region is CASSRSGANTGELFF. CDR3 sequence (DNA): TGTGCCAGCAGCCGATCGGGGGCGAACACCGGGGAGCTGTTTTTT.

This sequence joins TRBV13 and TRBJ2-2; 8 bases line up with TRBD1. There are 18 residues in the CDR3. V dropped 5 bases and J dropped 7; count of bases not matched to a gene: 18. CDR1 is PRHDT and CDR2 is FYEKMQ in the germline V gene (reference sequence). The CDR3 reads CASSHRQGPWLSVGELFF. DNA for the CDR3: TGTGCCAGCAGCCACAGACAGGGGCCTTGGTTAAGTGTCGGGGAGCTGTTTTTT.

The chain couples TRBV5-1 to TRBJ2-1, with 12 nucleotides matching TRBD2. Germline trimming cut 1 base from V and 2 bases from J; bases unmatched to any gene: 13. The germline V gene has CDR1 SGHRS and CDR2 YFSETQ. This CDR3 spans 20 amino acids. The CDR3 here is CASSLRGPTSGRGPYNEQFF. The CDR3 nucleotides read TGCGCCAGCAGCTTGAGGGGCCCGACTAGCGGGAGAGGACCCTACAATGAGCAGTTCTTC.